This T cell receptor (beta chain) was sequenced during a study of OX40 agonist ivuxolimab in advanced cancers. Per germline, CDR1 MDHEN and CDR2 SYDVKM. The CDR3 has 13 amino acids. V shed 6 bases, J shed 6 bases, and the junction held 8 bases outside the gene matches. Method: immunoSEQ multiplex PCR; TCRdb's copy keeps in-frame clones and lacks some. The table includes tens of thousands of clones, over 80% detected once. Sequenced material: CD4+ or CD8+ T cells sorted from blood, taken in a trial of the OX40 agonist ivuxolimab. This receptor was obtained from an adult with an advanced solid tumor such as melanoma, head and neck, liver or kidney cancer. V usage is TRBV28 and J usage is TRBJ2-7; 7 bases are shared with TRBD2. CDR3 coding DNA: TGTGCCAGCAGCACGGGCGGGAGTGGCGAGCAGTACTTC. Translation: CASSTGGSGEQYF.